The clone carrying this TCR beta chain was detected only a few times. TCRdb ran MiXCR on the reads and lists one entry per CDR3 protein. The sample records 350,000 to 500,000 distinct CDR3 sequences, 31% being singletons. This entry is derived from a study of T cell repertoires in cytomegalovirus infection. The junction had 4 bases not matched to a gene; V was cut back by 5 bases and J by 0 bases. This CDR3 is built from 15 residues. CDR1 is SGHVS and CDR2 is FNYEAQ in the germline V gene. Sequenced material: PBMCs. The J gene is TRBJ1-1, the V gene TRBV7-6; TRBD1 matches 9 bases. The source is a human donor in good health (CMV status not recorded). Some clones in this sample may be carry-over from other donors' samples. The DNA of the CDR3 is TGTGCCAGCAGCCGGACAGGGGTCATGAACACTGAAGCTTTCTTT. It encodes CASSRTGVMNTEAFF.